What follows is one TCR beta chain and its context. Sequencing used immunoSEQ multiplex PCR; TCRdb keeps in-frame clones, though not all of them. The sample carries 150,000 or so clones, approximately 80% recorded once. Recovered status applied to Cohort 3 donors who had two consecutive negative PCRs. It also applied to those with clearance or with symptom resolution. The germline CDR1 and CDR2 sequences are SGHAT and FQDESV (reference sequence). After removal of 4 bases from V and 5 bases from J, the junction contained 11 bases not matched to a gene. The CDR3 is 16 residues long. The data were obtained in a study of blood T cell repertoires in COVID-19. In the study overall: The analysed material was cDNA or gDNA that came from T cells, B-cell-depleted T cells, or PBMCs.

The clonotype originates from a woman between 55 and 75 years old who had recovered from COVID-19. The gene calls are TRBV11-1 and TRBJ2-5; TRBD1 matches 9 bases. The specimen was PBMCs or T cells enriched from blood (not recorded which). CDR3 region: CASSSGTGKGEETQYF. CDR3 DNA: TGTGCCAGCAGCTCCGGGACAGGGAAAGGGGAGGAGACCCAGTACTTC.